The clone carrying this TCR beta chain was counted ten times or more. Its specificity is not known. These data are taken from a study of identical twins. Study outcomes and limitations: For cord blood, abundant beta clonotypes had fewer insertions, unlike memory repertoires, which showed none.

Carrying unique molecular identifiers, the cDNA also gained a universal primer site through template switching. TCRdb itself ran the 5' RACE reads through MiXCR, one entry per CDR3 protein. This sample carries approximately 600,000 distinct CDR3 sequences, about 7.6% of them seen once, and the ten largest clones take roughly 1.5%. These same data were also listed under a study on yellow fever vaccine responses in identical twins.

The sequence was collected from a woman aged 18-29 years in good health. Sequencing was carried out using PBMCs.

CDR3 in amino acids: CASSGQGGLSEAFF. The CDR3 nucleotides read TGTGCCAGCAGTGGACAGGGAGGTCTTAGTGAAGCTTTCTTT. The V call is TRBV2, the J call TRBJ1-1; 7 positions agree with TRBD1. The germline gives CDR1 SNHLY, CDR2 FYNNEI. The CDR3 is 14 residues long. V shed 4 bases, J shed 7 bases, and the junction held 9 bases outside the gene matches.